The subject of this entry is one T cell receptor (beta chain). In its sample, this clonotype was seen a few times. Its binding antigen is unknown. Nothing much larger sits one base from this clone, and base qualities are not available. The CDR3 holds 16 amino acids from the cysteine to the phenylalanine. The only DNA kept is the CDR3, 48 bases in frame from the first base. V and J are trimmed by 5 bases and 9 bases, and the gene matches miss 17 bases of the junction. The germline V gene (reference sequence) yields SGHNT for CDR1 and YYREEE for CDR2. The data were obtained in a study of T-cell memory formation after mild COVID-19 (dated by TCRdb to 2020 to 2022). Notes on the research overall: TCR sequence clusters from the two donors were found to be largely donor specific. In a couple of donors, T-cell clones that expanded and contracted after mild COVID-19 were tracked by sequencing TCRalpha and TCRbeta repertoires over time. The cohort was made up of two young adult volunteers, one female and one male, who were previously healthy. Broad study findings and their caveats: Contracting CD4+ clones were found mainly in CM and EM memory subsets, while CD8+ clones were enriched in EMRA. Some responding clones were detected in pre-infection memory, which suggested that pre-existing cross-reactive memory T cells had joined the SARS-CoV-2 response. Only a couple of mild cases were covered by the study, and larger cohorts that include severe cases with pre-infection samples were considered necessary. Balanced CD4/CD8 phenotypes were observed for clones contracting from day 15 to 85, whereas a bias towards CD4+ was observed for a second wave of clones expanding from day 15 to 37. Whether the second-wave clones peaking on day 37 were SARS-CoV-2 specific was not confirmed.

This sample was sequenced with an Illumina NovaSeq 6000. TCRalpha and TCRbeta cDNA libraries were built by 5'RACE with constant-segment primers, adding sample barcodes and unique molecular identifiers. Trizol reagent was used to extract RNA from every sample. The libraries were amplified in two PCR steps, and the second step added a second sample barcode and Illumina TruSeq adapters. Libraries were sequenced on an Illumina NovaSeq with 2 x 150 bp paired-end reads. Per the source publication's procedure: The reads were demultiplexed and collapsed into UMI-guided consensus sequences using migec v1.2.7. Using mixcr v2.1.11, UMI consensuses were aligned to TRA and TRB V and J templates and then assembled into clonotypes. Clonotypes were classified as expanded or contracted when called significant by both edgeR and NoisET, with noise models trained on biological replicates. For edgeR calls, the thresholds were a false discovery rate-adjusted p below 0.01 and a log2 fold-change of 1. As an exploratory analysis of dynamics, max-normalized trajectories of the 1000 most abundant clonotypes were examined by PCA with hierarchical clustering. The CD4 or CD8 phenotype of responding clones was assigned using the separately sequenced CD4+ and CD8+ repertoires. Using fastp at Q25 and MiXCR, TCRdb reprocessed the public reads and kept productive beta chains. Entries that share a CDR3 protein sequence are merged under the most common genes and DNA. These V and J calls are TCRdb output, not the study's own analysis. The sample table records 550,000 to 650,000 distinct CDR3 sequences; about 18% of these occur just once. The top ten clonotypes cover just over 8% of the sample.

Ficoll-Paque density gradient centrifugation was used to isolate PBMCs. The TCR originated in an adult woman who had mild COVID-19 (a few samples of this study predate the infection). The sample titles of this study are shuffled in the database, so cell type and time point are left out; the donor was told from shared clones. The sample was PBMCs or a T cell subset sorted from them (not recorded which). The rearrangement joined TRBV5-4 to TRBJ2-5, with TRBD2 matching 9 junction bases. The nucleotide sequence is TGTGCCAGCAGGGAGGGGGCGGGGGGGCCGGTGGTGCCCCAGTACTTC. This yields the protein CASREGAGGPVVPQYF.